What follows describes a single T cell receptor beta chain. This clone was counted between two and nine times. It has no known antigen specificity. The input lacks base qualities; no much larger clone sits a single base away. Whole blood was collected in K2EDTA tubes by collaborating institutions according to the institutions' own protocols. For TCRbeta analysis, collaborators shipped samples as frozen whole blood, isolated PBMCs, or DNA extracted from either of those sample types. This entry comes from a study of blood T cell repertoires in COVID-19 (dated by TCRdb to 2020 to 2021). Broadly, across the study: Samples covering the acute and convalescent phases of COVID-19 were provided by collaborators in the United States, Italy and Spain. Subjects who had been exposed to COVID-19, were actively infected with it, or had recovered from it provided the deeply sampled blood TCRbeta repertoires that made up the dataset. The samples were drawn from two sources: the first 160 participants of the ongoing ImmuneRACE study, and 950 to 1,500 subjects contributed by 6 global collaborators. HLA class I and class II types, where available, came from metadata supplied by the sample provider rather than from assay-based typing. The material from the prospective study consisted of cDNA or gDNA derived from T cells, B-cell-depleted T cells, or PBMCs. A freely available public database, intended as a resource for researchers studying the immune response to SARS-CoV-2, is where the repertoires were released. Nearly every sample came with metadata listing a de-identified subject ID, COVID-19 status, age in years and sex. The investigation overall reported the following: How much clinical and demographic metadata was included differed by source and by participant, and the metadata was provided uncurated.

TCRbeta CDR3 regions were amplified from genomic DNA using the immunoSEQ Assay, a bias-controlled multiplex PCR. Concerning the study's data processing: The number of nucleated cells in each sample was estimated from the amplification of reference gene primers within the assay. Sequence reads were collapsed and filtered to measure the absolute abundance of every unique TCRbeta CDR3 rearrangement. For each sample, productive Simpson clonality was calculated as the square root of Simpson's diversity index across productive rearrangements. This is the immuneACCESS table as TCRdb keeps it, with only in-frame sequences that have V and J called. A part of the clones is gone; compared with another copy, unresolved V genes explain less than half, and the rest is unexplained. That table gives V, J and clone size, and the DNA gave D and trimming. For this sample the table gives 140,000 to 150,000 clones, of which 80% were detected only once. The ten largest make up 13% of the sample.

The junction carries 3 bases between V and J, which are trimmed by 2 bases and 4 bases respectively. The germline V gene (reference sequence) provides CDR1 SEHNR and CDR2 FQNEAQ. The CDR3 sequence holds 12 residues, the cysteine and phenylalanine included. The sequence is cut down to CDR3 DNA, 36 bases in frame from base 1. Sequencing was done on a sample of peripheral blood. Rearrangement joined TRBV7-9 to TRBJ1-5; confidence is insufficient to name the D gene. The sequence derives from a man aged 55 to 70 with active or convalescent COVID-19. The CDR3 region has the sequence CASSLSNQPQHF. The nucleotides are TGTGCCAGCAGCTTATCAAATCAGCCCCAGCATTTT.